This TCR beta chain was sequenced for a study of human T cells and chemical hapten exposure. This CDR3 region has 11 residues. Trimming took 8 bases from V and 2 from J, leaving 7 bases between them. Germline CDR1 reads MNHEY; CDR2 reads SMNVEV (reference sequence). The study's library attached unique molecular identifiers to single cDNA molecules. As handled by the study authors: TCR counts had a median of approximately 96,000 per sample and spanned roughly 23,224 to 690,600. TCRdb re-analysed the RACE reads in MiXCR, keeping a single row per CDR3 protein. The V and J calls, along with clone size, are taken from TCRdb and not from the paper's own processing. The sample has about 80,000 distinct CDR3 sequences, 8.6% seen once. Time point of the sample: healthy volunteer bleed at 6 weeks. The authors' total RNA extraction used unfractionated whole blood. In its sample, this clonotype was seen many times.

This rearrangement joins TRBV27 to TRBJ2-7; D is ambiguous. The source material was whole blood. The receptor was isolated from a female donor in good health. Some clones in this sample may be carry-over from other donors' samples. CDR3 sequence: CASRSPYEQYF. The CDR3 region has the DNA TGTGCCAGCCGGTCGCCCTACGAGCAGTACTTC.